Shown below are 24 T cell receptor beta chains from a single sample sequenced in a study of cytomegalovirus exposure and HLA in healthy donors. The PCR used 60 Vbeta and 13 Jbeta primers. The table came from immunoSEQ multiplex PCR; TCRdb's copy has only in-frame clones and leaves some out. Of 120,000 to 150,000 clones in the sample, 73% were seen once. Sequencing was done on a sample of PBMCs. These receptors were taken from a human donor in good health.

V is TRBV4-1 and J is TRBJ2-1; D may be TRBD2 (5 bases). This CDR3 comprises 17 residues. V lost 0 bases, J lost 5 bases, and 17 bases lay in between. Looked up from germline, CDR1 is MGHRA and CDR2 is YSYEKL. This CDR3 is CASSQDDRGWQNNEQFF. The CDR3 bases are TGCGCCAGCAGCCAAGATGATCGGGGATGGCAGAACAATGAGCAGTTCTTC.

The CDR3 bases are TGTGCCAGCAGTTTCGGGGGTAACTATGGCTACACCTTC. Its translation: CASSFGGNYGYTF. J is TRBJ1-2 and V is TRBV27, with a tentative D call TRBD1 (5 bases). Deletions cut 3 bases from V and 1 base from J, with 6 bases between. CDR3 length equals 13 residues. Germline V CDR1 and CDR2: MNHEY, SMNVEV (reference sequence).

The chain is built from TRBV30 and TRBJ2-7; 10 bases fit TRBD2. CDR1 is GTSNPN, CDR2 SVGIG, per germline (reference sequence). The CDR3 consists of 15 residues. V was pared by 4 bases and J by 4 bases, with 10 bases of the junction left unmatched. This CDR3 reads CAWKKGLAPEYEQYF. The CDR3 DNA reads TGTGCCTGGAAGAAGGGACTAGCGCCAGAGTACGAGCAGTACTTC.

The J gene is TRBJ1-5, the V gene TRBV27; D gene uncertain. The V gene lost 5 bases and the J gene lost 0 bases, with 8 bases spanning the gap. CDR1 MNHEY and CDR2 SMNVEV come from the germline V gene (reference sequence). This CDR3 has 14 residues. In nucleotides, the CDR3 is TGTGCCAGCAGTCTCATCTATAGCAATCAGCCCCAGCATTTT. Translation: CASSLIYSNQPQHF.

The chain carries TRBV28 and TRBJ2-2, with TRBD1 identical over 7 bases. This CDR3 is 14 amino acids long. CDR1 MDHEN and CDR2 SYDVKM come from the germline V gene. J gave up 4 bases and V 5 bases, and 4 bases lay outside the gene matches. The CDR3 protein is CASSPGTATGELFF. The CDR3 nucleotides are TGTGCCAGCAGTCCCGGGACAGCCACCGGGGAGCTGTTTTTT.

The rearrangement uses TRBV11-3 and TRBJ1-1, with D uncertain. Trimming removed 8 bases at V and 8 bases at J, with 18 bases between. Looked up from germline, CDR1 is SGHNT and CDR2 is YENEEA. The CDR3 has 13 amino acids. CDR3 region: CASLRGFNREAFF. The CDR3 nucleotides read TGTGCCAGCCTCCGGGGATTCAACCGGGAAGCTTTCTTT.

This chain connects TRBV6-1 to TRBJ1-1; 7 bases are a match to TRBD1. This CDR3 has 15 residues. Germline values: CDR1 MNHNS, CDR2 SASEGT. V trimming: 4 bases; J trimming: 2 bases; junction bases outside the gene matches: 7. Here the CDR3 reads CASSVGTVENTEAFF. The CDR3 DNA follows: TGTGCCAGCAGTGTAGGGACAGTTGAAAACACTGAAGCTTTCTTT.

The CDR3 protein is CAKGALGSNQPQHF. The CDR3 DNA is TGTGCCAAAGGGGCCTTGGGGAGCAATCAGCCCCAGCATTTT. The chain is built from TRBV19 and TRBJ1-5; D possibly corresponds to TRBD1 (5 bases). The germline V gene has CDR1 LNHDA and CDR2 SQIVND (reference sequence). There are 14 residues in the CDR3. Trimming stripped 10 bases from V and 1 base from J, with 14 bases between.

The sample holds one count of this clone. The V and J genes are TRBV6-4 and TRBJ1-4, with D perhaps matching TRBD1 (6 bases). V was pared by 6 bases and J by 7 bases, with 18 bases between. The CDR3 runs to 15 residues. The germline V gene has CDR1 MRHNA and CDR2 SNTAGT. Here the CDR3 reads CASSGDKWRPEKLFF. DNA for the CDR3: TGTGCCAGCAGCGGGGACAAATGGAGGCCTGAAAAACTGTTTTTT.

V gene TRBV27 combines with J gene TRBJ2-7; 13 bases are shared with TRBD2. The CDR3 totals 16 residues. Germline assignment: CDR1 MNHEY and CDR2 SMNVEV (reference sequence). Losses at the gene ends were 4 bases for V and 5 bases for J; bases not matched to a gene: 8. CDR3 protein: CASSSQGLAGINEQYF. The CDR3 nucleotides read TGTGCCAGCAGTTCACAGGGACTAGCGGGGATCAACGAGCAGTACTTC.

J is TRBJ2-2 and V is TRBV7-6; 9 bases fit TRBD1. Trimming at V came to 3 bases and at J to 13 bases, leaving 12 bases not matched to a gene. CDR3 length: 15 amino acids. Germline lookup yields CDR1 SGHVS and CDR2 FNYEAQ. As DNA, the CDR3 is TGTGCCAGCAGCTTGAACCAAATAGGGGGACAGGGGCTGTTTTTT. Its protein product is CASSLNQIGGQGLFF.

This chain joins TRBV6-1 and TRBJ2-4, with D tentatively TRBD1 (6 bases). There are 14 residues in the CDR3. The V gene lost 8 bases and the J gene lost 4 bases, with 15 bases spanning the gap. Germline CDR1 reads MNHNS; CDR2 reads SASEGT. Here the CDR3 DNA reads TGTGCCAGCCGGACAATTAGGGGGAAAAACATTCAGTACTTC. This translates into CASRTIRGKNIQYF.

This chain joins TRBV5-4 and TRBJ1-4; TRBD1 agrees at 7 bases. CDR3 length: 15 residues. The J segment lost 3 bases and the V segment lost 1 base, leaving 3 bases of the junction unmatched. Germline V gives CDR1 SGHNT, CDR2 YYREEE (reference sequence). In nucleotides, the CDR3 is TGTGCCAGCAGCTTGACAGGGGCGTCTAATGAAAAACTGTTTTTT. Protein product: CASSLTGASNEKLFF.

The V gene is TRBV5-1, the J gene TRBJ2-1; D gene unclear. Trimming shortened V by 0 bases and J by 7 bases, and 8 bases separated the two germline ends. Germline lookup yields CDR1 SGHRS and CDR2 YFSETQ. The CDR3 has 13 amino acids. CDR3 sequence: CASSLGPTNEQFF. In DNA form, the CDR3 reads TGCGCCAGCAGCTTGGGTCCTACTAATGAGCAGTTCTTC.

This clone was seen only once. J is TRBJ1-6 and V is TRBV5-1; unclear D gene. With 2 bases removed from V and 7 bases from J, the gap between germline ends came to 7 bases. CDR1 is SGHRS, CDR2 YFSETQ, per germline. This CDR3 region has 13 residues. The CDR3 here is CASSFARNSPLHF. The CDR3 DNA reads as TGCGCCAGCAGCTTTGCGCGGAATTCACCCCTCCACTTT.

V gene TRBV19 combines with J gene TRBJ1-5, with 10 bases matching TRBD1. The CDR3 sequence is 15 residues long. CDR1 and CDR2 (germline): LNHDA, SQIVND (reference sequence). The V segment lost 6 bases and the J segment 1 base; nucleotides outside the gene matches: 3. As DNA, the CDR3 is TGTGCCAGTAGGACAGGGGGCTCGAGCAATCAGCCCCAGCATTTT. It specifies CASRTGGSSNQPQHF. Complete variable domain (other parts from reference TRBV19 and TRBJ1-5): DGGITQSPKYLFRKEGQNVTLSCEQNLNHDAMYWYRQDPGQGLRLIYYSQIVNDFQKGDIAEGYSVSREKKESFPLTVTSAQKNPTAFYLCASRTGGSSNQPQHFGDGTRLSIL.

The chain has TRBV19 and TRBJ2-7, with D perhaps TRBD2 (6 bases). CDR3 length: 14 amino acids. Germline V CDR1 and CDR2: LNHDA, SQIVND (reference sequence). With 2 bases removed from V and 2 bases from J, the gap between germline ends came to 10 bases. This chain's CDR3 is CASSIRTIPYEQYF. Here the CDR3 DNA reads TGTGCCAGTAGTATAAGGACTATCCCCTACGAGCAGTACTTC.

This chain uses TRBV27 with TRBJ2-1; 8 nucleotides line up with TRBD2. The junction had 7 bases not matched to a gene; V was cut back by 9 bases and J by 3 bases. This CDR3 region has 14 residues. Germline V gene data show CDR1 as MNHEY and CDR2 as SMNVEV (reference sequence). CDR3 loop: CASISGDNYNEQFF. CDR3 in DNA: TGTGCCAGTATTAGCGGGGATAACTACAATGAGCAGTTCTTC.

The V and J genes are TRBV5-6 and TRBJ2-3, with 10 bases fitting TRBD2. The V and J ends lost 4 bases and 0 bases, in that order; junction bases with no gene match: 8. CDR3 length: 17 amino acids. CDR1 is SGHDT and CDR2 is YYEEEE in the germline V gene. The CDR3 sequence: CASSAGLASSSTDTQYF. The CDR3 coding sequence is TGTGCCAGCAGCGCGGGACTAGCGAGTTCTAGCACAGATACGCAGTATTTT.

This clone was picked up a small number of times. The CDR3 nucleotides read TGTGCCAGCAGCCAACGTACAGGGGGCTTGAATGAAAAACTGTTTTTT. Residues: CASSQRTGGLNEKLFF. The chain is built from TRBV14 and TRBJ1-4, with 9 positions matching TRBD1. The junction had 6 bases not matched to a gene; V was cut back by 2 bases and J by 5 bases. Germline values: CDR1 SGHDN, CDR2 FVKESK. This CDR3 is 16 amino acids long.

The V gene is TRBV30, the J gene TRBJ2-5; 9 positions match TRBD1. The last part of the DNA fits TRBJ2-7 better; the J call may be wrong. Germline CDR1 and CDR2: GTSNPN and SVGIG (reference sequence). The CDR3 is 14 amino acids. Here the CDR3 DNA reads TGTGCCTGGACCGCAAGTTGGGACAGGGACGAGCAGTACTTC. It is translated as CAWTASWDRDEQYF.

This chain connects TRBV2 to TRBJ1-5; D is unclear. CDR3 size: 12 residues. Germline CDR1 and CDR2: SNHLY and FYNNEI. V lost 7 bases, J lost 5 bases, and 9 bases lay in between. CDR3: CASNYHDQPQHF. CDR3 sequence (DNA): TGTGCCAGCAACTACCACGATCAGCCCCAGCATTTT.

The chain's CDR3 is CASSQVGADYGYTF. As DNA, the CDR3 is TGCGCCAGCAGCCAAGTTGGGGCTGATTATGGCTACACCTTC. V and J are TRBV4-1 and TRBJ1-2, with TRBD1 as a possible D gene (5 bases). CDR3 size: 14 residues. Trimming pared 1 base from V and 5 bases from J, leaving 11 bases between. Germline CDR1 MGHRA, CDR2 YSYEKL.

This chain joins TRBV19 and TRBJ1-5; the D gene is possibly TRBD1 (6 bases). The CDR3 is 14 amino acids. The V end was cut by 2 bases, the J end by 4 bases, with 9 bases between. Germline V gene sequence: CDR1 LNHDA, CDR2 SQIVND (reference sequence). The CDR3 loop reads CASSIRQVNQPQHF. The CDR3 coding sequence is TGTGCCAGTAGTATAAGACAGGTTAATCAGCCCCAGCATTTT.